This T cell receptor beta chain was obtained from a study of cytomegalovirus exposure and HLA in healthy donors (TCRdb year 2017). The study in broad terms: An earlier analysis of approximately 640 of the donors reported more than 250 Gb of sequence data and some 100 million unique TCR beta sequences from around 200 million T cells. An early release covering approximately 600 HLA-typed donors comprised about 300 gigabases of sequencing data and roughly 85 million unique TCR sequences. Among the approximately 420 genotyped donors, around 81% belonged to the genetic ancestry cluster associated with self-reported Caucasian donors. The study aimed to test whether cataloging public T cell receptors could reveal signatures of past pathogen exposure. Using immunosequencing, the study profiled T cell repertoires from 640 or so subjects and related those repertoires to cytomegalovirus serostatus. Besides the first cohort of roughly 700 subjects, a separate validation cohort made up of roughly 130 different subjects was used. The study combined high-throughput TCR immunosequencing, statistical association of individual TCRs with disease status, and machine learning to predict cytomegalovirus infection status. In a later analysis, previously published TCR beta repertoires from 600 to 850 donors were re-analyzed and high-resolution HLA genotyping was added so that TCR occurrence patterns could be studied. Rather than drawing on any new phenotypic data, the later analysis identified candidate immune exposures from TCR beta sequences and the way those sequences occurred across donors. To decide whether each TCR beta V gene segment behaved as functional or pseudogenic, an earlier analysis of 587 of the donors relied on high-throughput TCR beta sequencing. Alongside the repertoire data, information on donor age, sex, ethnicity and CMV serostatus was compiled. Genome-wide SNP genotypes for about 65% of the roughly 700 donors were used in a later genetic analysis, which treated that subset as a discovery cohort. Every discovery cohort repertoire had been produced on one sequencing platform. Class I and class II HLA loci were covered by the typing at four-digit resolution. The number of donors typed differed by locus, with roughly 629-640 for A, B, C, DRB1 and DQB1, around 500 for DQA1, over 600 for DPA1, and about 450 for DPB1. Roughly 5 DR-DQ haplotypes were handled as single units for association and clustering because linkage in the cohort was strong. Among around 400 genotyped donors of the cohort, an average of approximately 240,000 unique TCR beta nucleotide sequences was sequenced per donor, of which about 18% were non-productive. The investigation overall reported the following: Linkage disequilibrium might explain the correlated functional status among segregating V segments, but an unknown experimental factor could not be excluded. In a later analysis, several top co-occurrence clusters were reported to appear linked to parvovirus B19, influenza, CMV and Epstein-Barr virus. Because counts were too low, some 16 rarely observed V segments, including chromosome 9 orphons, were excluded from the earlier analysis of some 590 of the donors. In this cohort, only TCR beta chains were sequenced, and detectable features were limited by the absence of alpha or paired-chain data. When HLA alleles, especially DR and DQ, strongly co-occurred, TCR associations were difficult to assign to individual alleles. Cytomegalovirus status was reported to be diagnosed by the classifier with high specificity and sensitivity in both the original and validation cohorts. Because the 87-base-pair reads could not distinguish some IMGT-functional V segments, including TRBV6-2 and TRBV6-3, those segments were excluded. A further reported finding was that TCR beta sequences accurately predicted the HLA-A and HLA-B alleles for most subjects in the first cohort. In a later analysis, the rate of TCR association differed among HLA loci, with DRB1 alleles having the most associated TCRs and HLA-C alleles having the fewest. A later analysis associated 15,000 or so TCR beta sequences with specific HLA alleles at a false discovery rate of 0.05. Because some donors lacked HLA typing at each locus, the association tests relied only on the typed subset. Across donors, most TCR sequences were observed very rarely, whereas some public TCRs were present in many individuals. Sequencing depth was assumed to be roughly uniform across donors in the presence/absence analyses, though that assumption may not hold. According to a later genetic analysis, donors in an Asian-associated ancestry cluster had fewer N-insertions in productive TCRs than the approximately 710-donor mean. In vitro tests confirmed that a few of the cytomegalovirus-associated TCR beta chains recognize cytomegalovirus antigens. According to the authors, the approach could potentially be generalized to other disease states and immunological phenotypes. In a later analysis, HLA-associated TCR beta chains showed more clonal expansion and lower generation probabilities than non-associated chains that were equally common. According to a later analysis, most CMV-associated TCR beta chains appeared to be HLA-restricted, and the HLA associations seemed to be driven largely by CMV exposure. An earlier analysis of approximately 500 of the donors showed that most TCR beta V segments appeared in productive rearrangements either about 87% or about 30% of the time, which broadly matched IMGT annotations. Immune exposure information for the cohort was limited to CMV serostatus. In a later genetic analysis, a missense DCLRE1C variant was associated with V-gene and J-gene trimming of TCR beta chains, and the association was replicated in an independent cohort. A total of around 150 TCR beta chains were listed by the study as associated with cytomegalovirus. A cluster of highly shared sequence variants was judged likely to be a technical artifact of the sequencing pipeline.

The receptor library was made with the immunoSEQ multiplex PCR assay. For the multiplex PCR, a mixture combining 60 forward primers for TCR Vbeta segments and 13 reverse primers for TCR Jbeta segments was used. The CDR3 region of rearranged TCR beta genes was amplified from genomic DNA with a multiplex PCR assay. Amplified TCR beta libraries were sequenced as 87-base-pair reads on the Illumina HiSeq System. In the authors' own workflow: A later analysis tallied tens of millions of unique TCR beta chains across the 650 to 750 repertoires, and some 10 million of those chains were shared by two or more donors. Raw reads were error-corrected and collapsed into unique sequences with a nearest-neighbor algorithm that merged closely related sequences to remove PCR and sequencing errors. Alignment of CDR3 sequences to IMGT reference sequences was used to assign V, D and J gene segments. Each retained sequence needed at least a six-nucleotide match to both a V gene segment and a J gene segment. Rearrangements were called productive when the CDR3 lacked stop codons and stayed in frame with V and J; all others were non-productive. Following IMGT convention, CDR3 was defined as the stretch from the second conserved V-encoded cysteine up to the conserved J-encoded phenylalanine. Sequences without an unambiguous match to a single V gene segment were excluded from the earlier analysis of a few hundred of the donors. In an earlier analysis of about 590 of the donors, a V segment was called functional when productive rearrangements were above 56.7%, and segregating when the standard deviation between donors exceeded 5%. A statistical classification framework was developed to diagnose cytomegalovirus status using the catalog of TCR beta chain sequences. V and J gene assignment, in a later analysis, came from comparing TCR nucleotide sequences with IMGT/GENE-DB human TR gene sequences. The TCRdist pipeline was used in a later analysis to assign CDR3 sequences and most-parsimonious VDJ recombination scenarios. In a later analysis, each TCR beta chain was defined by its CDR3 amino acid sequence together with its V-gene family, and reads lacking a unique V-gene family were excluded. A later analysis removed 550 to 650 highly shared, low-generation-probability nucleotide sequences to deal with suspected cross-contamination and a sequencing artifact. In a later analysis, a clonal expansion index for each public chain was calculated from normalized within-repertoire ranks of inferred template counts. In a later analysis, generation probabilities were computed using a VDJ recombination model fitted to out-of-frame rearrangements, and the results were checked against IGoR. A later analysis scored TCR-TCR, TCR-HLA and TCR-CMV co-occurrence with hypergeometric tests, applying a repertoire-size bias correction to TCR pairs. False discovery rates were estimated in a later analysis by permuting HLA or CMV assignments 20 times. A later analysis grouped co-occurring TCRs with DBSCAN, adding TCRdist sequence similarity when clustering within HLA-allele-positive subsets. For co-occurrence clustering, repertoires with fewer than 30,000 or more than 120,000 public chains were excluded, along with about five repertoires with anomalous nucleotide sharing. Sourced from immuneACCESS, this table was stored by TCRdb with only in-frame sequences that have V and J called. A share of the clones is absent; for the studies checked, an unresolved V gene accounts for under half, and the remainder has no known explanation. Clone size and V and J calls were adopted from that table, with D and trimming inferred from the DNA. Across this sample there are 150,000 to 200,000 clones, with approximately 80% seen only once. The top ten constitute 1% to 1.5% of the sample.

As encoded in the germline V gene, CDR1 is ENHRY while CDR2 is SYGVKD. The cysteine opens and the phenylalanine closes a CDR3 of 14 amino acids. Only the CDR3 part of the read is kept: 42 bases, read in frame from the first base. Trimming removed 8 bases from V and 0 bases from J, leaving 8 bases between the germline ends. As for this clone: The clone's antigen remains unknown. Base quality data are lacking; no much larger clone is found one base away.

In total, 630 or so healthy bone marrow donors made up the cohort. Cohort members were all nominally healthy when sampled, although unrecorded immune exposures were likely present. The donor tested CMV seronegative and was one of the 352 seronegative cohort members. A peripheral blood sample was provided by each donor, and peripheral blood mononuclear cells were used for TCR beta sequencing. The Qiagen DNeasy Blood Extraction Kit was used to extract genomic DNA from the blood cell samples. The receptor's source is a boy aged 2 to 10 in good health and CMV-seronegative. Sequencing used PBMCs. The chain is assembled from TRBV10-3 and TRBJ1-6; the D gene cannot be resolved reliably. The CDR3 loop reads CAIAESSYNSPLHF. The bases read TGTGCCATCGCGGAGAGCTCCTATAATTCACCCCTCCACTTT.